These T cell receptor beta chains were read from a single sample in a study of shared clonotypes between healthy human individuals. Assay: immunoSEQ multiplex PCR; the TCRdb copy retains only in-frame clones and omits some. This table has about 730,000 clones, over 55% appearing once. The source material was memory CD4+ T cells sorted from blood. These receptors all come from a woman aged 30 to 39 in good health. Each CDR3 is given with its conserved first and last residue. D genes are given only for firm matches. For some rows the clone size is stated as once, few or many, or as a class when expanded; others skip it.

CDR3 DNA: TGCGCCAGCAGCTTGTTAACTAGCGCGAACCCTAGCTCCTACAATGAGCAGTTCTTC
CDR3 protein: CASSLLTSANPSSYNEQFF
CDR3 length: 19
J gene: TRBJ2-1
clone size: many
D gene: TRBD2
V gene: TRBV5-1

CDR3 DNA: TGTGCCAGCAGCCTACTAGCGGGAGTATCAAATGAGCAGTTCTTC
CDR3 protein: CASSLLAGVSNEQFF
CDR3 length: 15
J gene: TRBJ2-1
clone size: .
D gene: TRBD2
V gene: TRBV7-2

CDR3 DNA: TGTGCCATCAGTGAGTCGATCCTGCCTATACCCAGGCAGCATTTT
CDR3 protein: CAISESILPIPRQHF
CDR3 length: 15
J gene: TRBJ1-5
clone size: .
D gene: .
V gene: TRBV10-3

CDR3 DNA: TGTGCCAGCAGTTCCCTGACTAGACCCTACGAGCAGTACTTC
CDR3 protein: CASSSLTRPYEQYF
CDR3 length: 14
J gene: TRBJ2-7
clone size: once
D gene: .
V gene: TRBV6-5

CDR3 DNA: TGTGCCAGCACCCTACGGACAGGCCTCAATCAGCCCCAGCATTTT
CDR3 protein: CASTLRTGLNQPQHF
CDR3 length: 15
J gene: TRBJ1-5
clone size: few
D gene: TRBD1
V gene: TRBV28

CDR3 DNA: TGTGCCAGCAGTGGAGCAGGAAACACCATATATTTT
CDR3 protein: CASSGAGNTIYF
CDR3 length: 12
J gene: TRBJ1-3
clone size: .
D gene: .
V gene: TRBV28

CDR3 DNA: TGTGCCACCAGCAGAGGGGGAAGTGGGACAGGGAGATACGAGGCTTTCTTT
CDR3 protein: CATSRGGSGTGRYEAFF
CDR3 length: 17
J gene: TRBJ1-1
clone size: .
D gene: TRBD1
V gene: TRBV15

CDR3 DNA: TGTGCCAGCAGCGAGCGGGAGGGCCATAGGAATGAGCAGTTCTTC
CDR3 protein: CASSEREGHRNEQFF
CDR3 length: 15
J gene: TRBJ2-1
clone size: .
D gene: TRBD2
V gene: TRBV9

CDR3 DNA: TGTGCCAGCTCACCCAAAGGGCAATATGGCTACACCTTC
CDR3 protein: CASSPKGQYGYTF
CDR3 length: 13
J gene: TRBJ1-2
clone size: .
D gene: .
V gene: TRBV18

CDR3 DNA: TGTGCCAGCTCCCCGGCCCAGGGCTTGAACACTGAAGCTTTCTTT
CDR3 protein: CASSPAQGLNTEAFF
CDR3 length: 15
J gene: TRBJ1-1
clone size: once
D gene: .
V gene: TRBV18

CDR3 DNA: TGCGCCAGCAGTTTGCTGGGGAATGAAAAACTGTTTTTT
CDR3 protein: CASSLLGNEKLFF
CDR3 length: 13
J gene: TRBJ1-4
clone size: .
D gene: .
V gene: TRBV5-1

CDR3 DNA: TGTGCCAGCAGCCATAAACAGAACGGAGCGACATATGAAGCTTTCTTT
CDR3 protein: CASSHKQNGATYEAFF
CDR3 length: 16
J gene: TRBJ1-1
clone size: .
D gene: .
V gene: TRBV6-6

CDR3 DNA: TGTGCCATCAGTGAAAGCGGGCGGTACTCCTACGAGCAGTACTTC
CDR3 protein: CAISESGRYSYEQYF
CDR3 length: 15
J gene: TRBJ2-7
clone size: .
D gene: .
V gene: TRBV10-3

CDR3 DNA: TGTGCCAGCAGCCAGGGGAATGAGCAGTTCTTC
CDR3 protein: CASSQGNEQFF
CDR3 length: 11
J gene: TRBJ2-1
clone size: .
D gene: .
V gene: TRBV11-3

CDR3 DNA: TGTGCCAGAAGCTTGAGAGGCGTTTGCGAGAACACCGGGGAGCTGTTTTTT
CDR3 protein: CARSLRGVCENTGELFF
CDR3 length: 17
J gene: TRBJ2-2
clone size: .
D gene: .
V gene: TRBV5-3

CDR3 DNA: TGTGCCAGCAGGGGGCAGTCCGGGGAGCTGTTTTTT
CDR3 protein: CASRGQSGELFF
CDR3 length: 12
J gene: TRBJ2-2
clone size: .
D gene: .
V gene: TRBV5-5

CDR3 DNA: TGTGCCAGCAGTCTTACTAGACCCACACACTCCGATACGCAGTATTTT
CDR3 protein: CASSLTRPTHSDTQYF
CDR3 length: 16
J gene: TRBJ2-3
clone size: many
D gene: .
V gene: TRBV27

CDR3 DNA: TGTGCCAGCAGTTTATTGGACGTCCGGGCAGAGACCCAGTACTTC
CDR3 protein: CASSLLDVRAETQYF
CDR3 length: 15
J gene: TRBJ2-5
clone size: few
D gene: .
V gene: TRBV28

CDR3 DNA: TGTGCCAGCAGCCAAGTTGACAGGGACAATCAGCCCCAGCATTTT
CDR3 protein: CASSQVDRDNQPQHF
CDR3 length: 15
J gene: TRBJ1-5
clone size: many
D gene: TRBD1
V gene: TRBV4-2

CDR3 DNA: TGTGCCAGCAGCCGGGACAGGGGATACGAGCAGTACTTC
CDR3 protein: CASSRDRGYEQYF
CDR3 length: 13
J gene: TRBJ2-7
clone size: .
D gene: TRBD1
V gene: TRBV5-4

CDR3 DNA: TGTGCCAGCAGCTTAGCCCTTATGGGAGAGCAGTACTTC
CDR3 protein: CASSLALMGEQYF
CDR3 length: 13
J gene: TRBJ2-7
clone size: .
D gene: .
V gene: TRBV7-2

CDR3 DNA: TGTGCCAGCAGCAAACAGGGGACTAATGAAAAACTGTTTTTT
CDR3 protein: CASSKQGTNEKLFF
CDR3 length: 14
J gene: TRBJ1-4
clone size: .
D gene: TRBD1
V gene: TRBV2

CDR3 DNA: TGTGCCAGCTCACCACCGGACAGGGGCGCGGTCTATGGCTACACCTTC
CDR3 protein: CASSPPDRGAVYGYTF
CDR3 length: 16
J gene: TRBJ1-2
clone size: .
D gene: TRBD1
V gene: TRBV18

CDR3 DNA: TGCGCCAGCAGCTTGGCCAGAGACCCTGCCTACGAGCAGTACTTC
CDR3 protein: CASSLARDPAYEQYF
CDR3 length: 15
J gene: TRBJ2-7
clone size: .
D gene: .
V gene: TRBV5-1

CDR3 DNA: TGCGCCAGCAGGTTAGCGGGAGGTACGAACACCGGGGAGCTGTTTTTT
CDR3 protein: CASRLAGGTNTGELFF
CDR3 length: 16
J gene: TRBJ2-2
clone size: few
D gene: TRBD2
V gene: TRBV5-1

CDR3 DNA: TGTGCCAGCAGTTCGGGACAGGGGGCTCCGAACACCGGGGAGCTGTTTTTT
CDR3 protein: CASSSGQGAPNTGELFF
CDR3 length: 17
J gene: TRBJ2-2
clone size: .
D gene: TRBD1
V gene: TRBV11-2

CDR3 DNA: TGTGCCAGCAGCTCCTACAGCGAAATCACCGGGGAGCTGTTTTTT
CDR3 protein: CASSSYSEITGELFF
CDR3 length: 15
J gene: TRBJ2-2
clone size: few
D gene: .
V gene: TRBV7-9

CDR3 DNA: TGTGCCAGCAGCTTAGCCGGGACCCAGAGCTCCTACGAGCAGTACTTC
CDR3 protein: CASSLAGTQSSYEQYF
CDR3 length: 16
J gene: TRBJ2-7
clone size: .
D gene: .
V gene: TRBV7-2

CDR3 DNA: TGCGCCAGCAGCTTGGGGGCTAGCGGAGCTACAGATACGCAGTATTTT
CDR3 protein: CASSLGASGATDTQYF
CDR3 length: 16
J gene: TRBJ2-3
clone size: .
D gene: TRBD2
V gene: TRBV5-1

CDR3 DNA: TGTGCCAGCAGCTCCGGGACAGCAACGAACACCGGGGAGCTGTTTTTT
CDR3 protein: CASSSGTATNTGELFF
CDR3 length: 16
J gene: TRBJ2-2
clone size: .
D gene: TRBD1
V gene: TRBV4-2

CDR3 DNA: TGTGCCAGCAGTGATCAGGGCGCCTACGAGCAGTACTTC
CDR3 protein: CASSDQGAYEQYF
CDR3 length: 13
J gene: TRBJ2-7
clone size: .
D gene: .
V gene: TRBV25-1

CDR3 DNA: TGTGCCAGCAGCCTCCAAGGACTAGCGGGAGCAGATACGCAGTATTTT
CDR3 protein: CASSLQGLAGADTQYF
CDR3 length: 16
J gene: TRBJ2-3
clone size: few
D gene: TRBD2
V gene: TRBV4-2

CDR3 DNA: TGTGCCAGTAGTATTGCAGGGGGGAACTATGGCTACACCTTC
CDR3 protein: CASSIAGGNYGYTF
CDR3 length: 14
J gene: TRBJ1-2
clone size: .
D gene: TRBD1
V gene: TRBV19

CDR3 DNA: TGTGCCAGCGAAGCTCACACTGAAGCTTTCTTT
CDR3 protein: CASEAHTEAFF
CDR3 length: 11
J gene: TRBJ1-1
clone size: .
D gene: .
V gene: TRBV28

CDR3 DNA: TGTGCCAGCAGCTTGACAGGGGGGTTGGAGACCCAGTACTTC
CDR3 protein: CASSLTGGLETQYF
CDR3 length: 14
J gene: TRBJ2-5
clone size: .
D gene: TRBD1
V gene: TRBV7-7

CDR3 DNA: TGTGCCAGCAGCTTAGGTCCTGATCGCAGGGGGGAGACCCAGTACTTC
CDR3 protein: CASSLGPDRRGETQYF
CDR3 length: 16
J gene: TRBJ2-5
clone size: .
D gene: TRBD1
V gene: TRBV7-2

CDR3 DNA: TGTGCCAGCTCATTTGGACGAGACACTGAAGCTTTCTTT
CDR3 protein: CASSFGRDTEAFF
CDR3 length: 13
J gene: TRBJ1-1
clone size: .
D gene: .
V gene: TRBV18

CDR3 DNA: TGTGCCAGCTCTGCAGGGACCTACGAGCAGTACTTC
CDR3 protein: CASSAGTYEQYF
CDR3 length: 12
J gene: TRBJ2-7
clone size: .
D gene: .
V gene: TRBV6-5

CDR3 DNA: TGTGCCACCAGCAGGGAAGACACTGGAAACACCATATATTTT
CDR3 protein: CATSREDTGNTIYF
CDR3 length: 14
J gene: TRBJ1-3
clone size: many
D gene: .
V gene: TRBV15

CDR3 DNA: TGTGCCACCAGCGGAACCTACCCTCGCGGTAATCAGCCCCAGCATTTT
CDR3 protein: CATSGTYPRGNQPQHF
CDR3 length: 16
J gene: TRBJ1-5
clone size: .
D gene: .
V gene: TRBV15

CDR3 DNA: TGTGCCAGCAGCTTGCGGTACACCAACTCCTACGAGCAGTACTTC
CDR3 protein: CASSLRYTNSYEQYF
CDR3 length: 15
J gene: TRBJ2-7
clone size: .
D gene: .
V gene: TRBV5-5

CDR3 DNA: TGTGCCAGCTCGACTGAGCGGGTGGGGGATACGCAGTATTTT
CDR3 protein: CASSTERVGDTQYF
CDR3 length: 14
J gene: TRBJ2-3
clone size: .
D gene: .
V gene: TRBV5-4

CDR3 DNA: TGTGCCAGCAGTTTATTCGGGTTGTGGGAAAAACTGTTTTTT
CDR3 protein: CASSLFGLWEKLFF
CDR3 length: 14
J gene: TRBJ1-4
clone size: few
D gene: .
V gene: TRBV28

CDR3 DNA: TGTGCCAGCAGCAGTGACAGGGGGCGCCGCTATGGCTACACCTTC
CDR3 protein: CASSSDRGRRYGYTF
CDR3 length: 15
J gene: TRBJ1-2
clone size: .
D gene: .
V gene: TRBV21-1

CDR3 DNA: TGTGCCAGCAGCCTTTCCGGGACTCAGAGCACAGATACGCAGTATTTT
CDR3 protein: CASSLSGTQSTDTQYF
CDR3 length: 16
J gene: TRBJ2-3
clone size: few
D gene: .
V gene: TRBV4-2

CDR3 DNA: TGTGCCAGCAGTACCACAGGGGCCCGGCAGCCCCAGCATTTT
CDR3 protein: CASSTTGARQPQHF
CDR3 length: 14
J gene: TRBJ1-5
clone size: .
D gene: TRBD1
V gene: TRBV6-1

CDR3 DNA: TGCGCCAGCAGCTTGTTCTTGCGGTGGGGGGATGAGCAGTTCTTC
CDR3 protein: CASSLFLRWGDEQFF
CDR3 length: 15
J gene: TRBJ2-1
clone size: once
D gene: .
V gene: TRBV5-1

CDR3 DNA: TGTGCCAGCAGCTTAGGAAGCGGGAGGGCCTACAATGAGCAGTTCTTC
CDR3 protein: CASSLGSGRAYNEQFF
CDR3 length: 16
J gene: TRBJ2-1
clone size: .
D gene: TRBD2
V gene: TRBV7-2

CDR3 DNA: TGTGCCATCAGTGAAAAGGACACTGAAGCTTTCTTT
CDR3 protein: CAISEKDTEAFF
CDR3 length: 12
J gene: TRBJ1-1
clone size: once
D gene: .
V gene: TRBV10-3

CDR3 DNA: TGCGCCAGCCGCGACGGAGGAACTAACTATGGCTACACCTTC
CDR3 protein: CASRDGGTNYGYTF
CDR3 length: 14
J gene: TRBJ1-2
clone size: few
D gene: .
V gene: TRBV4-1